A single T cell receptor beta chain is shown here with its context. The target antigen is unknown. The ends were cut back, 5 bases at V and 2 bases at J, with 16 bases in the middle. Germline V gene lookup returns CDR1 SGHAT and CDR2 FQNNGV. The CDR3 runs 15 residues. Amplification targeted TCR beta CDR3 regions from RNA transcripts. First-round RT-PCR with HTBI primers amplified the TCR CDR3 region. MiXCR, applied by TCRdb to the multiplex PCR reads, yields one record per CDR3 protein. Of more than 500,000 distinct CDR3 sequences listed, roughly 14% are singletons. These data are taken from a study of T cells in Graves' hyperthyroidism and ophthalmopathy. Notes on the study in general: In the analysis, a 13 V-J model separated ophthalmopathy from stable hyperthyroidism. The model identified upcoming ophthalmopathy a median approximately 6.5 months ahead of onset.

Each diagnosis drew on symptoms, thyroxine, TRAb, thyroid ultrasound and orbital computed tomography findings. This receptor was taken from a woman between 40 and 50 years old with Graves' ophthalmopathy. J is TRBJ2-7 and V is TRBV11-2; tentatively, D is TRBD2 (5 bases). Input material: blood. CDR3 loop: CASSRGRPVPYEQYF. For the CDR3, the DNA is TGTGCCAGCAGCCGGGGTCGCCCAGTCCCCTACGAGCAGTACTTC.